These 13 T cell receptor beta chains were sequenced from one sample in a study of T-cell reconstitution after alpha-beta-depleted transplantation in children. Unique molecular identifiers were incorporated during preparation of the TCRbeta library. TCRdb ran MiXCR on the PCR reads and lists one entry per CDR3 protein. This sample has hundreds of thousands of distinct CDR3 sequences, with roughly a tenth found just once. The sample was PBMCs from the stem cell graft donor, taken from the stem cell graft. The receptors here all came from a human donor who donated a stem cell graft to a child with acute myeloid leukemia.

A few counts support this clonotype. This sequence joins TRBV5-1 and TRBJ2-1; the match to TRBD2 covers 7 bases. Germline CDR1 reads SGHRS; CDR2 reads YFSETQ. The CDR3 has 15 residues. V shed 1 base and J 5 bases; nucleotides not matched to a gene: 6. This chain's CDR3 is CASSLLASGNNEQFF. The CDR3 bases are TGCGCCAGCAGCTTGTTAGCTAGCGGTAACAATGAGCAGTTCTTC.

This clonotype was recorded a few times. This chain joins TRBV15 and TRBJ2-3; D may be TRBD2 (5 bases). Trimming stripped 8 bases from V and 5 bases from J, with 11 bases between. The CDR3 extends over 12 amino acids. Germline CDR1 and CDR2: LNHNV and YYDKDF (reference sequence). The CDR3 reads CATPRGLDTQYF. The CDR3 DNA reads TGTGCCACCCCGCGAGGGTTAGATACGCAGTATTTT.

V and J are TRBV10-3 and TRBJ2-1; D may be TRBD2 (6 bases). The ends were cut back, 11 bases at V and 0 bases at J, with 8 bases in the middle. The CDR3 sequence is 12 residues long. Germline CDR1 is ENHRY and CDR2 is SYGVKD. CDR3 coding DNA: TGTGCCCACGGGAGCTCCTACAATGAGCAGTTCTTC. Translation gives CAHGSSYNEQFF.

This clonotype has only a few counts. The genes are TRBV4-2 and TRBJ1-6; D uncertain. The CDR3 is 17 residues long. Trimming removed 2 bases at V and 0 bases at J, with 11 bases between. CDR1 and CDR2 (germline): LGHNA, YNFKEQ. CDR3 bases: TGTGCCAGCAGCCAACCCCCCAAGAGCTCCTATAATTCACCCCTCCACTTT. It specifies CASSQPPKSSYNSPLHF.

The V call is TRBV4-3, the J call TRBJ2-7; no reliable D call. This CDR3 comprises 13 residues. V shed 3 bases and J shed 4 bases, with 10 bases lying between them. The V gene's germline CDR1 is LGHNA and CDR2 YSLEER. CDR3 loop: CASSQVFGYEQYF. The CDR3 bases are TGCGCCAGCAGCCAGGTTTTTGGATACGAGCAGTACTTC.

The chain uses TRBV10-3 and TRBJ2-1, with 8 bases aligning to TRBD2. The CDR3 length is 14 residues. CDR1 and CDR2 (germline): ENHRY, SYGVKD. V was clipped by 9 bases and J by 5 bases; unmatched bases: 9. CDR3 sequence: CAIPEGLGNNEQFF. The CDR3 nucleotides are TGTGCCATTCCAGAGGGACTAGGAAACAATGAGCAGTTCTTC.

The chain couples TRBV5-6 to TRBJ1-4, with 9 nucleotides matching TRBD1. Germline V gene data show CDR1 as SGHDT and CDR2 as YYEEEE. V lost 3 bases, J lost 8 bases, and 2 bases stayed unmatched. The CDR3 runs 13 residues. CDR3 protein: CASSSDRGEKLFF. The CDR3 region has the DNA TGTGCCAGCAGCTCGGACAGGGGAGAAAAACTGTTTTTT.

The chain carries TRBV28 and TRBJ2-2; 11 bases match TRBD2. Germline V CDR1 and CDR2: MDHEN, SYDVKM. The CDR3 spans 15 residues. The J segment lost 2 bases and the V segment lost 10 bases, leaving 6 bases of the junction unmatched. The CDR3 sequence: CATLAGGTNTGELFF. DNA for the CDR3: TGTGCCACCCTAGCGGGAGGAACTAACACCGGGGAGCTGTTTTTT.

This clonotype was seen only a few times. This chain's CDR3 is CATSRDKRLAGAETQYF. CDR3 in DNA: TGTGCCACCAGCAGAGACAAGCGGCTAGCGGGAGCGGAGACCCAGTACTTC. The V call is TRBV15, the J call TRBJ2-5; 10 nucleotides align to TRBD2. After removal of 0 bases from V and 5 bases from J, the junction contained 9 bases not matched to a gene. The CDR3 runs to 17 residues. Germline V gene lookup returns CDR1 LNHNV and CDR2 YYDKDF (reference sequence).

The chain has TRBV5-1 and TRBJ2-5; the match to TRBD2 covers 12 bases. CDR3 length: 14 amino acids. Germline lookup yields CDR1 SGHRS and CDR2 YFSETQ. With V trimmed by 7 bases and J by 3 bases, 4 bases remained unmatched. The CDR3: CASQRTSGEETQYF. CDR3 DNA: TGCGCCAGCCAACGGACTAGCGGGGAAGAGACCCAGTACTTC. The complete variable domain, with remaining parts taken from reference TRBV5-1 and TRBJ2-5, reads KAGVTQTPRYLIKTRGQQVTLSCSPISGHRSVSWYQQTPGQGLQFLFEYFSETQRNKGNFPGRFSGRQFSNSRSEMNVSTLELGDSALYLCASQRTSGEETQYFGPGTRLLVL.

CDR3 amino acids: CATSSVGANTEAFF. DNA of the CDR3: TGTGCCACCAGTTCCGTCGGGGCGAACACTGAAGCTTTCTTT. This chain links TRBV24-1 with TRBJ1-1, with D maybe TRBD1 (5 bases). This CDR3 spans 14 amino acids. The germline V and J ends were trimmed by 6 bases and 1 base, with 11 bases remaining between them. CDR1 is KGHDR, CDR2 SFDVKD, per germline.

There are many counts of this clonotype. V gene TRBV28 combines with J gene TRBJ2-7, with 10 bases lining up with TRBD1. V gave up 7 bases and J gave up 5 bases; unmatched junction bases: 11. This CDR3 has 15 amino acids. In germline, CDR1 is MDHEN, CDR2 SYDVKM. Here the CDR3 DNA reads TGTGCCAGCATTACTGGGGGACAGGGGCGTAACGAGCAGTACTTC. Translating it yields CASITGGQGRNEQYF.

This clonotype was counted at least ten times. The chain recombines TRBV4-2 with TRBJ2-2; 15 bases agree with TRBD2. The ends lost 4 bases at V and 2 bases at J; junction bases unmatched: 5. This CDR3 comprises 18 residues. CDR1 and CDR2 (germline): LGHNA, YNFKEQ. The CDR3 sequence is CASSLGTSGRKNTGELFF. The CDR3 nucleotides are TGTGCCAGCAGCCTCGGGACTAGCGGGAGGAAAAACACCGGGGAGCTGTTTTTT.